The 30 T cell receptor beta chains presented below share a single source sample, sequenced in a study of T cell responses to AZD1222 COVID-19 vaccine (dated by TCRdb to the early 2020s). The time point label, as the study defines it: baseline before first vaccination. Library prep was done by the immunoSEQ multiplex PCR assay. The table comes from immuneACCESS by way of TCRdb, which keeps in-frame sequences with V and J called. Part of the clones is missing from these tables; in studies checked, under half for an unresolved V gene and the rest for unknown reasons. Counted in this sample were about 150,000 clones; around 92% of them appeared once. Approximately 1.4% of the sample comes from the top ten. This material consisted of peripheral blood, taken on day 0 of AZD1222 vaccination. These receptors were collected from an adult in good health.

This clone was seen a single time. The chain links TRBV28 to TRBJ2-7, with 10 positions matching TRBD1. The trim removed 1 base at V and 2 bases at J, leaving 2 bases unmatched. CDR1 and CDR2 from the germline V gene are MDHEN and SYDVKM. The CDR3 is 15 residues long. The CDR3 DNA follows: TGTGCCAGCAGTTTATTGACAGGGGGCGCCTACGAGCAGTACTTC. Its translation: CASSLLTGGAYEQYF.

This rearrangement joins TRBV20-1 to TRBJ2-4; D remains ambiguous. Germline V gene data show CDR1 as DFQATT and CDR2 as SNEGSKA (reference sequence). CDR3 length: 11 residues. Trimming took 6 bases from V and 9 from J, leaving 12 bases between them. CDR3 sequence reads: CSASSRAIQYF. CDR3 coding DNA: TGCAGTGCCAGTTCCCGGGCCATTCAGTACTTC.

This chain joins TRBV5-5 and TRBJ1-5, with 7 bases aligning to TRBD1. The CDR3 length is 14 residues. V lost 4 bases, J lost 9 bases, and 10 bases stayed unmatched. Per germline, CDR1 SGHKS and CDR2 YYEKEE (reference sequence). DNA of the CDR3: TGTGCCAGCAGCCGCGGGACAGAAGATCGGCCCCAGCATTTT. It is translated as CASSRGTEDRPQHF.

The chain links TRBV27 to TRBJ2-1, with 8 bases identical to TRBD1. V dropped 6 bases and J dropped 5; count of bases not matched to a gene: 3. This CDR3 contains 13 residues. Germline V lookup: CDR1 MNHEY, CDR2 SMNVEV (reference sequence). The CDR3 region is CASSRDRHNEQFF. DNA for the CDR3: TGTGCCAGCAGCCGGGACAGGCACAATGAGCAGTTCTTC.

V gene TRBV5-1 combines with J gene TRBJ1-3, with D perhaps matching TRBD1 (6 bases). The germline CDR1 and CDR2 sequences are SGHRS and YFSETQ. The V end was cut by 1 base, the J end by 2 bases, with 7 bases between. The length of the CDR3 is 14 residues. CDR3 sequence (DNA): TGCGCCAGCAGCTTGAAGGGGGCTGGAAACACCATATATTTT. Translation gives CASSLKGAGNTIYF.

The chain recombines TRBV9 with TRBJ2-1; TRBD2 matches at 7 bases. After removal of 4 bases from V and 7 bases from J, the junction contained 8 bases not matched to a gene. CDR1 and CDR2 from the germline V gene are SGDLS and YYNGEE. The CDR3 contains 14 residues. For the CDR3, the DNA is TGTGCCAGCAGCACACAAGCGGGAAGGAATGAGCAGTTCTTC. Protein product: CASSTQAGRNEQFF.

The chain is built from TRBV3-1 (or the pseudogene TRBV3-2) and TRBJ1-4, with 9 bases aligning to TRBD1. Germline V gene data show CDR1 as LGHDT and CDR2 as YNNKEL (reference sequence). The CDR3 runs 19 residues. The V and J ends lost 4 bases and 5 bases, in that order; junction bases with no gene match: 17. Here the CDR3 reads CASSRSEMVQGAPNEKLFF. The CDR3 nucleotides are TGTGCCAGCAGCCGCAGCGAGATGGTACAGGGGGCCCCAAATGAAAAACTGTTTTTT.

The CDR3 reads CASSPRPLAGTVTDTQYF. The CDR3 nucleotides read TGCGCCAGCAGCCCAAGACCGCTAGCGGGGACGGTCACAGATACGCAGTATTTT. The rearrangement joins TRBV5-1 to TRBJ2-3; 9 bases map to TRBD2. The V gene end was trimmed by 4 bases and the J gene end by 2 bases; junction bases not matched to a gene: 14. Germline CDR1 and CDR2: SGHRS and YFSETQ. The CDR3 extends over 18 amino acids. The full variable domain, completed using reference TRBV5-1 and TRBJ2-3, is KAGVTQTPRYLIKTRGQQVTLSCSPISGHRSVSWYQQTPGQGLQFLFEYFSETQRNKGNFPGRFSGRQFSNSRSEMNVSTLELGDSALYLCASSPRPLAGTVTDTQYFGPGTRLTVL.

This clone appeared once. The chain uses TRBV28 and TRBJ1-1, with TRBD1 matching 10 bases. The germline V gene has CDR1 MDHEN and CDR2 SYDVKM. V lost 9 bases to trimming and J lost 0 bases; unmatched junction nucleotides: 16. This CDR3 spans 18 amino acids. CDR3 nucleotide sequence: TGTGCCAGTCCTTCCCCCCCTGGACAGGGGGGCATGAACACTGAAGCTTTCTTT. Its translation: CASPSPPGQGGMNTEAFF.

This clone was detected once. This chain connects TRBV28 to TRBJ2-7; tentatively, D is TRBD1 (5 bases). V shed 2 bases and J shed 0 bases, with 11 bases lying between them. Germline CDR1 MDHEN, CDR2 SYDVKM. The CDR3 runs to 15 residues. CDR3 nucleotides: TGTGCCAGCAGTTTAGGGGCAGGGAACTCCTACGAGCAGTACTTC. Encoded protein: CASSLGAGNSYEQYF.

This sequence joins TRBV3-1 (or the pseudogene TRBV3-2) and TRBJ1-1, with 9 bases fitting TRBD1. CDR3 length equals 16 residues. CDR1 and CDR2 (germline): LGHDT, YNNKEL (reference sequence). V lost 4 bases, J lost 0 bases, and 6 bases stayed unmatched. DNA of the CDR3: TGTGCCAGCAGCCTCGGGACAGGGACCCTGAACACTGAAGCTTTCTTT. Translation gives CASSLGTGTLNTEAFF.

The chain couples TRBV28 to TRBJ1-4; D gene uncertain. The CDR3 loop spans 12 amino acids. Germline V gene lookup returns CDR1 MDHEN and CDR2 SYDVKM. Trimming shortened V by 7 bases and J by 6 bases, and 9 bases separated the two germline ends. DNA for the CDR3: TGTGCCAGCACCAGCCGAGATGAAAAACTGTTTTTT. This codes for CASTSRDEKLFF.

The chain recombines TRBV2 with TRBJ1-4, with 7 bases matching TRBD1. In germline, CDR1 is SNHLY, CDR2 FYNNEI. CDR3 size: 15 residues. With 4 bases clipped from V and 7 bases from J, the junction kept 9 bases outside the gene matches. In nucleotides, the CDR3 is TGTGCCAGCAGTGCGTCAGGGGGTTCCGGTGAAAAACTGTTTTTT. It yields the protein CASSASGGSGEKLFF.

The chain has TRBV6-5 and TRBJ2-3; the D gene is possibly TRBD1 (6 bases). Trimming pared 6 bases from V and 2 bases from J, leaving 9 bases between. Germline V gene lookup returns CDR1 MNHEY and CDR2 SVGAGI. The CDR3 consists of 13 residues. The DNA of the CDR3 is TGTGCCAGCAGGGACAGTCTCACAGATACGCAGTATTTT. Residues: CASRDSLTDTQYF.

The genes are TRBV2 and TRBJ1-1, with TRBD1 matching 9 bases. J was trimmed by 4 bases and V by 5 bases; bases with no gene match: 8. Germline V gives CDR1 SNHLY, CDR2 FYNNEI. The CDR3 extends over 15 amino acids. The CDR3 DNA follows: TGTGCCAGCAGTTACCAACAGGGGGCTTTCACTGAAGCTTTCTTT. It is translated as CASSYQQGAFTEAFF.

In DNA, the CDR3 is TGCGCCAGCAGTCCCATCCTAAACGGCTTAACAGGGCAAGCCCCGGTTACGGCTAACTATGGCTACACCTTC. This gives the protein CASSPILNGLTGQAPVTANYGYTF. The J gene is TRBJ1-2, the V gene TRBV23-1, with D possibly being TRBD1 (6 bases). TRBV23-1 is an ORF; its function is uncertain. The CDR3 has 24 amino acids. V lost 4 bases and J 0 bases, leaving 39 bases between the germline ends.

The gene calls are TRBV7-2 and TRBJ1-1; D is uncertain. V was pared by 0 bases and J by 1 base, with 9 bases between. The CDR3 is 15 residues long. CDR1 is SGHTA and CDR2 is FQGNSA in the germline V gene. The CDR3 DNA is TGTGCCAGCAGCTTAGCTTGGCGGGAGAACACTGAAGCTTTCTTT. Its translation is CASSLAWRENTEAFF.

The chain is built from TRBV6-5 and TRBJ1-2, with TRBD1 matching over 7 bases. The V segment lost 6 bases and the J segment 0 bases; nucleotides outside the gene matches: 7. This CDR3 is 15 amino acids long. Germline CDR1 and CDR2: MNHEY and SVGAGI. For the CDR3, the DNA is TGTGCCAGCAGGGAGGGACAGTCAGCTAACTATGGCTACACCTTC. Its translation is CASREGQSANYGYTF.

V usage is TRBV29-1 and J usage is TRBJ1-1, with a weak D call TRBD1 (6 bases). The CDR3 length is 13 residues. Between the trimmed V and J ends, which lost 5 bases and 11 bases, there was a span of 21 bases. The V gene's germline CDR1 is SQVTM and CDR2 ANQGSEA. For the CDR3, the DNA is TGCAGCGTTACTATTATCGGGGGGCGGTGGGCTTTCTTT. Amino acids: CSVTIIGGRWAFF.

The chain uses TRBV15 and TRBJ2-7, with TRBD1 matching 7 bases. V gave up 4 bases and J gave up 1 base; unmatched junction bases: 10. The length of the CDR3 is 16 residues. Germline V gene data show CDR1 as LNHNV and CDR2 as YYDKDF (reference sequence). The CDR3 DNA reads TGTGCCACCAGCATACCACACTCAGGGGGATCCTACGAGCAGTACTTC. Encoded protein: CATSIPHSGGSYEQYF.

The chain uses TRBV19 and TRBJ2-1; D possibly corresponds to TRBD2 (7 bases). Trimming stripped 2 bases from V and 2 bases from J, with 13 bases between. The CDR3 is 16 residues long. The germline CDR1 and CDR2 sequences are LNHDA and SQIVND (reference sequence). CDR3 region: CASSITRRGPYNEQFF. For the CDR3, the DNA is TGTGCCAGTAGTATAACTCGGCGGGGGCCCTACAATGAGCAGTTCTTC. The full variable domain, completed using reference TRBV19 and TRBJ2-1, is DGGITQSPKYLFRKEGQNVTLSCEQNLNHDAMYWYRQDPGQGLRLIYYSQIVNDFQKGDIAEGYSVSREKKESFPLTVTSAQKNPTAFYLCASSITRRGPYNEQFFGPGTRLTVL.

This chain links TRBV12-3 or TRBV12-4 with TRBJ1-1; TRBD1 matches 7 bases. With V trimmed by 2 bases and J by 8 bases, 5 bases remained unmatched. This CDR3 is built from 13 residues. CDR3 protein: CASSLLTGMEAFF. CDR3 in DNA: TGTGCCAGCAGTTTACTGACAGGGATGGAAGCTTTCTTT.

This clone was observed once. The V and J genes are TRBV14 and TRBJ2-3; D is perhaps TRBD2 (6 bases). Germline CDR1 is SGHDN and CDR2 is FVKESK. CDR3 length: 16 residues. Trimming removed 1 base at V and 0 bases at J, with 11 bases between. In DNA form, the CDR3 reads TGTGCCAGCAGCCAAGGCTCGGCGGGGAGCACAGATACGCAGTATTTT. Translation gives CASSQGSAGSTDTQYF.

The V and J genes are TRBV2 and TRBJ1-1; tentative D call: TRBD1 (5 bases). Germline loops: CDR1 SNHLY, CDR2 FYNNEI. The CDR3 contains 11 residues. Deletions cut 10 bases from V and 6 bases from J, with 12 bases between. CDR3 in DNA: TGTGCCACCCAGGGAGGGGCTGAAGCTTTCTTT. Translating gives CATQGGAEAFF.

The DNA of the CDR3 is TGTGCCAGCAGCTTCGCGGGGGCCTCGGATGGCTACACCTTC. Protein sequence: CASSFAGASDGYTF. This chain links TRBV5-8 with TRBJ1-2; a weak D match, TRBD1 (6 bases). The CDR3 extends over 14 amino acids. Germline V CDR1 and CDR2: SGHTS, YDEGEE. The V end was cut by 2 bases, the J end by 6 bases, with 14 bases between.

V and J are TRBV7-9 and TRBJ2-2; a weak D match, TRBD2 (5 bases). Between the trimmed V and J ends, which lost 6 bases and 5 bases, there was a span of 16 bases. The CDR3 extends over 15 amino acids. Germline CDR1 reads SEHNR; CDR2 reads FQNEAQ (reference sequence). Here the CDR3 reads CASRPTTGTTGELFF. The DNA of the CDR3 is TGTGCCAGCAGACCCACTACGGGAACGACCGGGGAGCTGTTTTTT.

The V gene is TRBV27, the J gene TRBJ1-1, with D unresolved. The germline CDR1 and CDR2 sequences are MNHEY and SMNVEV (reference sequence). Trimming took 2 bases from V and 1 from J, leaving 8 bases between them. The CDR3 contains 14 residues. CDR3 DNA sequence: TGTGCCAGCAGTTTAGTACCCCAGAACACTGAAGCTTTCTTT. Translated: CASSLVPQNTEAFF.

The chain recombines TRBV19 with TRBJ2-1; 11 nucleotides line up with TRBD2. Germline loops: CDR1 LNHDA, CDR2 SQIVND (reference sequence). Trimming cost V 7 bases and J 8 bases; bases outside gene matches: 10. CDR3 length: 15 amino acids. As DNA, the CDR3 is TGTGCCAGTACTCTTAGCGGGGGGGCCGGCGATGAGCAGTTCTTC. Encoded protein: CASTLSGGAGDEQFF.

The chain recombines TRBV28 with TRBJ2-7; 15 positions agree with TRBD2. Germline values: CDR1 MDHEN, CDR2 SYDVKM. This CDR3 spans 19 amino acids. J gave up 2 bases and V 5 bases, and 13 bases lay outside the gene matches. The CDR3 sequence: CASSPLPGLAGGHPYEQYF. The CDR3 nucleotides read TGTGCCAGCAGTCCTCTCCCGGGACTAGCGGGGGGCCATCCCTACGAGCAGTACTTC.

V usage is TRBV7-6 and J usage is TRBJ2-1; possible D gene TRBD2, 7 bases. Trimming took 1 base from V and 6 from J, leaving 10 bases between them. CDR3 length equals 14 residues. CDR1 is SGHVS and CDR2 is FNYEAQ in the germline V gene. As DNA, the CDR3 is TGTGCCAGCAGCTTAGGGCGGGGGCCCAATGAGCAGTTCTTC. Its translation is CASSLGRGPNEQFF.